This T cell receptor beta chain appears in the sequencing data of a study of cytomegalovirus exposure and HLA in healthy donors. Study-wide background: Most genotyped donors, approximately 77% of more than 300, had Caucasian-associated genetic ancestry. Broader study findings: Some V segments, TRBV6-2 and TRBV6-3 among them, were indistinguishable and were therefore excluded. One variant, a missense change in DCLRE1C, was linked in a later analysis to TCR beta V- and J-gene trimming.

As for this clone: What it binds is unknown.

Participants comprised healthy donors of bone marrow. The PCR ran on 60 Vbeta and 13 Jbeta primers. Generated by immunoSEQ multiplex PCR, the TCRdb table keeps only in-frame clones and is missing some. The table has some 90,000 clones, roughly 71% seen once. J gave up 10 bases and V 0 bases, and 2 bases lay outside the gene matches. Looked up from germline, CDR1 is SGHNT and CDR2 is YYREEE (reference sequence). The CDR3 is made up of 12 amino acids. The sequence came from a man aged 50-59 years in good health and CMV-seronegative. The sequenced material came from PBMCs. This chain connects TRBV5-4 to TRBJ2-5, with TRBD2 identical over 8 bases. CDR3: CASSLARGGQYF. The DNA for the CDR3 is TGTGCCAGCAGCTTGGCCCGGGGGGGCCAGTACTTC.